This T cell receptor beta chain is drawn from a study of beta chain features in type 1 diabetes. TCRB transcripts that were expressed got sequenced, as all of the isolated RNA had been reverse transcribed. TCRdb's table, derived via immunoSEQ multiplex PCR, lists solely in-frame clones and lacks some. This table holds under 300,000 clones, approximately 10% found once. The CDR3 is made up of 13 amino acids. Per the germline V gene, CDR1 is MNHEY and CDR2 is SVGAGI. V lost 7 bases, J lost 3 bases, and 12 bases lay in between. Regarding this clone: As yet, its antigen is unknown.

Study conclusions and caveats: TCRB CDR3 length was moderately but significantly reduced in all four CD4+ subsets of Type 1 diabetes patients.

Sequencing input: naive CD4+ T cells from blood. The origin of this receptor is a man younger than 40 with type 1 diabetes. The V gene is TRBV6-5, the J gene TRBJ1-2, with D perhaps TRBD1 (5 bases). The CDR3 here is CASTSRQYYGYTF. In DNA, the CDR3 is TGTGCCAGCACCTCCCGACAGTACTATGGCTACACCTTC.